Listed here is a single T cell receptor (beta chain). Its matching antigen is unknown. In TCRdb, the reads were re-called with MiXCR into one record per CDR3 protein. The sample comprises 360,000 or so distinct CDR3 sequences, roughly 36% of which are singletons, and less than 15% rests with the top ten. This entry comes from a study of T cell repertoires in cytomegalovirus infection. This CDR3 comprises 15 residues. Germline CDR1 and CDR2: SQVTM and ANQGSEA. V lost 6 bases to trimming and J lost 4 bases; unmatched junction nucleotides: 7. The source material was cultured PBMCs, sampled from culture after CMV antigen stimulation. The chain has TRBV29-1 and TRBJ2-3, with 13 positions matching TRBD2. The TCR sequence derives from a human donor in good health (CMV status not recorded). Some clones in this sample may be carry-over from other donors' samples. The CDR3 loop is CSVDGLAGDPDTQYF. The CDR3 bases are TGCAGCGTGGACGGACTAGCGGGAGACCCAGATACGCAGTATTTT.